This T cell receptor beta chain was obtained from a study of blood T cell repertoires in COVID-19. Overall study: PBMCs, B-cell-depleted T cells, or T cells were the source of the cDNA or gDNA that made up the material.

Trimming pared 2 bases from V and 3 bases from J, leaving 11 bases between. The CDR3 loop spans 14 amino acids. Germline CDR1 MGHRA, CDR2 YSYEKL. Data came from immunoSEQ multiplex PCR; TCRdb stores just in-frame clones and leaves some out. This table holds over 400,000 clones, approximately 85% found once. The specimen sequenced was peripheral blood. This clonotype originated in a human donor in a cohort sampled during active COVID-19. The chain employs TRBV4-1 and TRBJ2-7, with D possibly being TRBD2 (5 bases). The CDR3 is CASSQMGENYEQYF. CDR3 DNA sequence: TGCGCCAGCAGCCAAATGGGAGAGAACTACGAGCAGTACTTC.